The rows below give T cell receptor beta chains drawn from one sample of a study of identical twins. TCRdb fed the 5' RACE reads into MiXCR, producing one record per CDR3 protein. Among 1.5 million to 2 million distinct CDR3 sequences listed, around a third were seen once. Sequencing input: cord blood. Receptors were obtained from a newborn girl in good health. CDR3s include the opening cysteine and the closing phenylalanine or tryptophan. A D gene is named only where the DNA matches it firmly. A row's size may be missing; if present it is once, few, many or a size class.

D gene,J gene,V gene,clone size,CDR3 DNA,CDR3 protein
TRBD2,TRBJ2-3,TRBV4-2,few,TGTGCCAGCAGCCCCGGGACTAGCGGGAAGGCAGATACGCAGTATTTT,CASSPGTSGKADTQYF
TRBD1,TRBJ2-7,TRBV20-1,NA,TGCAGTGCTGGCGACAGGGGCCGCTCCTACGAGCAGTACTTC,CSAGDRGRSYEQYF
NA,TRBJ2-7,TRBV6-5,few,TGTGCCAGCAGGCCCTATGTGGCCGCCTACGAGCAGTACTTC,CASRPYVAAYEQYF
TRBD2,TRBJ2-7,TRBV7-2,NA,TGTGCCAGCAGCTTAGAGGGGTTACTAGCGGGAGGAGCCTACGAGCAGTACTTC,CASSLEGLLAGGAYEQYF
TRBD2,TRBJ2-7,TRBV4-1,NA,TGCGCCAGCAGACTAGCGGGGGGGGCGTCCTACAATGAGCAGTACTTC,CASRLAGGASYNEQYF
NA,TRBJ1-2,TRBV28,NA,TGTGCCAGCAGTTTTAGCGTTGCCTTCTATGGCTACACCTTC,CASSFSVAFYGYTF
TRBD1,TRBJ1-4,TRBV20-1,NA,TGCAGTGCTTTACAGGGGTCTAATGAAAAACTGTTTTTT,CSALQGSNEKLFF
NA,TRBJ1-4,TRBV6-1,few,TGTGCCAGCAGTGAAAGCGGGGCCCAAAGTAGGAAACTGTTTTTT,CASSESGAQSRKLFF
TRBD2,TRBJ2-6,TRBV5-1,NA,TGCGCCAGCAGCTTGAGCGGGAACTCTGGGGCCAACGTCCTGACTTTC,CASSLSGNSGANVLTF
NA,TRBJ2-6,TRBV20-1,NA,TGCAGTGCTAGATCGGACGGATCTGGGGCCAACGTCCCGACTTTC,CSARSDGSGANVPTF
TRBD2,TRBJ2-7,TRBV5-6,few,TGTGCCAGCAGCTTAAATCTCGCGTGGCGGGAGAGTTACGAGCAGTACTTC,CASSLNLAWRESYEQYF
NA,TRBJ1-2,TRBV4-2,few,TGTGCCAGCAGCCAAGGGCGCCAGGCCAGGAACTATGGCTACACCTTC,CASSQGRQARNYGYTF
NA,TRBJ2-7,TRBV12-3/TRBV12-4,many,TGTGCCAGCAGTTTTAGTCACAGCGTACTTGACGAGCAGTACTTC,CASSFSHSVLDEQYF
NA,TRBJ2-5,TRBV27,NA,TGTGCCAGCAGTTTAGGGAGGGGGCGGCAGACCCAGTACTTC,CASSLGRGRQTQYF
NA,TRBJ2-3,TRBV2,NA,TGTGCCAGCAGTATTTGGGACCCCTTCGAGACAGATACGCAGTATTTT,CASSIWDPFETDTQYF
NA,TRBJ2-7,TRBV15,NA,TGTGCCACCAGCAGGGGCCCAGGGAGAGAGTTTAATGAGCAGTACTTC,CATSRGPGREFNEQYF